The clone carrying this T cell receptor beta chain was picked up a small number of times. No antigen is known for it. Germline V gene lookup returns CDR1 MDHEN and CDR2 SYDVKM. The V and J ends lost 6 bases and 5 bases respectively, with 18 bases between them. The CDR3 spans 15 residues. Using its own MiXCR run on the 5' RACE reads, TCRdb lists one record per CDR3 protein. The data show under 300,000 distinct CDR3 sequences, with 7.5% to 9% seen just once and approximately 7% held by the top ten. This record belongs to a study of CD8 T cells in ankylosing spondylitis. Points from the study as a whole: From matched ankylosing spondylitis synovial fluid, disease-linked clones were reportedly recovered at significantly enriched levels. Seemingly distinctive of ankylosing spondylitis blood was a TCR beta motif formed by eight highly homologous variants.

This clonotype originated in a male donor with ankylosing spondylitis or in good health (not recorded which). The chain has TRBV28 and TRBJ2-3; D might be TRBD2 (7 bases). The specimen was blood, either unsorted or a sorted T cell fraction (not recorded which). The CDR3 coding sequence is TGTGCCAGCAGCCCTCCGGGGGGCCCTCGAGATACGCAGTATTTT. This translates into CASSPPGGPRDTQYF.